Described below is a single T cell receptor beta chain sequence and its context. The target antigen is unknown. The CDR3 covers 14 residues. With 3 bases removed from V and 6 bases from J, the gap between germline ends came to 12 bases. Germline assignment: CDR1 SGHRS and CDR2 YFSETQ. The record originates from a study of shared clonotypes between healthy human individuals. Study-wide points: Depth of sequencing was expected to influence donor clonotype sharing. Estimated richness values were generally larger in naive subsets than in memory subsets.

Terminally differentiated effector memory CD45RA+ cells were excluded by CCR7 positive selection of CD45RO-negative cells. Method: immunoSEQ multiplex PCR; TCRdb's copy keeps in-frame clones and lacks some. Seen here are about 1.9 million clones, just over 90% observed once, and the top ten hold roughly 1.7%. This sequence originates from a man younger than 35 in good health. Some clones in this sample may be carry-over from other donors' samples. The chain couples TRBV5-1 to TRBJ1-4; D uncertain. The source material was naive CD8+ T cells from PBMCs. CDR3 in amino acids: CASSSPGRHEKLFF. For the CDR3, the DNA is TGCGCCAGCAGCTCACCCGGCAGGCATGAAAAACTGTTTTTT. The full variable domain, in which reference TRBV5-1 and TRBJ1-4 provide the parts outside the CDR3, is KAGVTQTPRYLIKTRGQQVTLSCSPISGHRSVSWYQQTPGQGLQFLFEYFSETQRNKGNFPGRFSGRQFSNSRSEMNVSTLELGDSALYLCASSSPGRHEKLFFGSGTQLSVL.